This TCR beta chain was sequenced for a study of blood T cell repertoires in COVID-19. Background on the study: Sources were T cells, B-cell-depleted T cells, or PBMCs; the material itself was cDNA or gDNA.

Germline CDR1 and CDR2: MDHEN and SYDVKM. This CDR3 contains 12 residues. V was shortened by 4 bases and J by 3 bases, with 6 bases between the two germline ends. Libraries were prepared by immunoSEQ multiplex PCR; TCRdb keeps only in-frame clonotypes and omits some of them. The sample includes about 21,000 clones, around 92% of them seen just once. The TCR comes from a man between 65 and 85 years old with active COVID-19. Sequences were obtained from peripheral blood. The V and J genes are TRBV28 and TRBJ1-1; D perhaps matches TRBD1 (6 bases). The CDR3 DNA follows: TGTGCCAGCAGTTACAGGGACACTGAAGCTTTCTTT. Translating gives CASSYRDTEAFF.